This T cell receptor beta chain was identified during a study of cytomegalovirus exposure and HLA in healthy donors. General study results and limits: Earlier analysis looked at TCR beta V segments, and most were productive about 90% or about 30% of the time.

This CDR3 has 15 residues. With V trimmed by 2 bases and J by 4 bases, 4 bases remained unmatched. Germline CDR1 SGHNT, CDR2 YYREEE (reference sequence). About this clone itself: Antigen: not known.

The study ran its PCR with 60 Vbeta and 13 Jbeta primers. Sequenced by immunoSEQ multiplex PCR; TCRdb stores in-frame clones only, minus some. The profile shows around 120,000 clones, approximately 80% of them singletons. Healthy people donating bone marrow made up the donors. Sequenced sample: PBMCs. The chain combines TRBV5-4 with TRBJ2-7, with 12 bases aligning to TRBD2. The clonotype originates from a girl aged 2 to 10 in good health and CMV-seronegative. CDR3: CASSFTGTSGYEQYF. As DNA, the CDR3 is TGTGCCAGCAGCTTTACCGGGACTAGCGGGTACGAGCAGTACTTC.